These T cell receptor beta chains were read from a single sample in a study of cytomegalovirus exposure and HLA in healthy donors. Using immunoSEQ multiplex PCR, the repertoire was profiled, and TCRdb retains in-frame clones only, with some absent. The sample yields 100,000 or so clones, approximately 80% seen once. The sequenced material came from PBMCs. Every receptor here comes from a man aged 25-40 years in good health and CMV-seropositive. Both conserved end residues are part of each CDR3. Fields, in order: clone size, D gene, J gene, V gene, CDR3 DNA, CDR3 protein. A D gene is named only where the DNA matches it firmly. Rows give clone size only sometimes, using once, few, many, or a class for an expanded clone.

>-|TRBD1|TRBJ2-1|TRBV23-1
TGCGCCAGCAGGCTCGGGACAGGTGGCGAGTGGAATGAGCAGTTCTTC
CASRLGTGGEWNEQFF
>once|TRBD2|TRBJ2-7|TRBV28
TGTGCCAGCAGTACCCCAAGAGCGGGAGCAGGCGAGCAGTACTTC
CASSTPRAGAGEQYF
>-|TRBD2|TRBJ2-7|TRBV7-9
TGTGCCAGCAGCTTAGCGCAAGGACTAGCGGTTAGCTCCTACGAGCAGTACTTC
CASSLAQGLAVSSYEQYF
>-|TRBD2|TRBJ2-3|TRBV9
TGTGCCAGCAGCCCCGGGACTAGCGGGAGCACAGATACGCAGTATTTT
CASSPGTSGSTDTQYF
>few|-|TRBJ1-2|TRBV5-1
TGCGCCAGCAGCCTAGAGTGGGGCATCTATGGCTACACCTTC
CASSLEWGIYGYTF
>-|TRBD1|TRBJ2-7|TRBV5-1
TGCGCCAGCAGCGAGAGGACAGGAGAGGTGGAACAGTACTTC
CASSERTGEVEQYF
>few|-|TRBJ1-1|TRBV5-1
TGCGCCAGCAGCCTCCGAGGGGGGAACACTGAAGCTTTCTTT
CASSLRGGNTEAFF
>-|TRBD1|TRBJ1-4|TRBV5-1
TGCGCCAGCAGCTTGGAGGACAGGGCCTCGGGTAATGAAAAACTGTTTTTT
CASSLEDRASGNEKLFF
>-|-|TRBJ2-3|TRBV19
TGTGCCAGTCGGACTTCTAGAGGCCGGGATACGCAGTATTTT
CASRTSRGRDTQYF
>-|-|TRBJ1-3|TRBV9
TGTGCCAGCAGCCATGTAGGTCGGGGAGAGGGAATAAACGCCATATATTTT
CASSHVGRGEGINAIYF
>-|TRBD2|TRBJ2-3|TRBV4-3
TGCGCCAGCCGGAGCGGGACTAGCACAGATACGCAGTATTTT
CASRSGTSTDTQYF
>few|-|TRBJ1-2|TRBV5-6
TGTGCCAGCAGCCTACAGAGGGGAGGTCGGCCCTACACCTTC
CASSLQRGGRPYTF
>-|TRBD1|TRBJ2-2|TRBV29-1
TGCAGCGGAAGGGACAGAAGCACCGGGGAGCTGTTTTTT
CSGRDRSTGELFF
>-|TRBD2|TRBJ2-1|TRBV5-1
TGCGCCAGCAGCTTGGGGGCGGGGGGGCTGAATGAGCAGTTCTTC
CASSLGAGGLNEQFF
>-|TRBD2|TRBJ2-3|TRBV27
TGTGCCAGCAGTTTAACTACGGCGGGAGCAGATACGCAGTATTTT
CASSLTTAGADTQYF
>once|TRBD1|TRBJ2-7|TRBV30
TGTGCCTCCACCTGGGACAGCTCCTACGAGCAGTACTTC
CASTWDSSYEQYF
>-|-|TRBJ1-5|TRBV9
TGTGCCAGCAGCGTAGGACTGAGCAATCAGCCCCAGCATTTT
CASSVGLSNQPQHF
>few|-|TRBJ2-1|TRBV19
TGTGCCAGTAGTATCACTAGTATCAATGAGCAGTTCTTC
CASSITSINEQFF
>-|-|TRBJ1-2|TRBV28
TGTGCCAGTCGCGTGGGGGGTATGCGAGGGGCTGGAGGCTACACCTTC
CASRVGGMRGAGGYTF
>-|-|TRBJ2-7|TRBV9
TGTGCCAGCAGCGAACAGGGAGCGTCCTACGAGCAGTACTTC
CASSEQGASYEQYF
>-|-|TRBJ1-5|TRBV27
TGTGCCAGCAGTTTAACGCGGGTAAGCAATCAGCCCCAGCATTTT
CASSLTRVSNQPQHF
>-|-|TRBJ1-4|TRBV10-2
TGCGCCAGCGGGGGGGCCACAACTAATGAAAAACTGTTTTTT
CASGGATTNEKLFF
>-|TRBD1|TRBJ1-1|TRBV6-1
TGTGCCAGCAGAGACAGGGGAAGCGACACTGAAGCTTTCTTT
CASRDRGSDTEAFF
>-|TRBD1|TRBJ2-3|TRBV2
TGTGCCAGCCGGGACAGGGTTGTTAGCACAGATACGCAGTATTTT
CASRDRVVSTDTQYF
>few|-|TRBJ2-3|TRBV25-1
TGTGCCAGCAGTGAATATCCGGGAGTGGCAGATACGCAGTATTTT
CASSEYPGVADTQYF
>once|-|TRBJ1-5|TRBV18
TGTGCCAGCTCACTGCACAGGGTTAGTCAGCCCCAGCATTTT
CASSLHRVSQPQHF
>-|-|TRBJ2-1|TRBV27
TGTGCCTCGTCCGCCTACAATGAGCGGTTCTTC
CASSAYNERFF
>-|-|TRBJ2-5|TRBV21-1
TGTGCCAGCATGCGACACCGCGGGGACGAGACCCAGTACTTC
CASMRHRGDETQYF